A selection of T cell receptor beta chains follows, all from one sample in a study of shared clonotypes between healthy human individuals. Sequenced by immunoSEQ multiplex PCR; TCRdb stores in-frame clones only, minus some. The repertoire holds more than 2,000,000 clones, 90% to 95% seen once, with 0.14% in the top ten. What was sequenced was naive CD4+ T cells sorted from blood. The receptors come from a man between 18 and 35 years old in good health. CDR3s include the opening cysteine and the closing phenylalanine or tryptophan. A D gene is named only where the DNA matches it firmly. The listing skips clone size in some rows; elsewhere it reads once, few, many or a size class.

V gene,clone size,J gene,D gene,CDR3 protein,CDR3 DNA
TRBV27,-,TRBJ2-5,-,CASSHEQIQETQYF,TGTGCCAGCAGTCATGAACAGATCCAAGAGACCCAGTACTTC
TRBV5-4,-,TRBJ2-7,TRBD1,CASSGSGTGSSYEQYF,TGTGCCAGCAGCGGATCCGGGACAGGGAGTTCCTACGAGCAGTACTTC
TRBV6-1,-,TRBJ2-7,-,CASSAGQVGGEQYF,TGTGCCAGCAGTGCAGGACAGGTCGGGGGCGAGCAGTACTTC
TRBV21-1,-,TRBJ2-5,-,CASSPPRDLETQYF,TGTGCCAGCAGCCCCCCCAGGGATTTGGAGACCCAGTACTTC
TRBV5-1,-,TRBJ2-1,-,CASSLEIAVSYNEQFF,TGCGCCAGCAGCTTGGAGATAGCGGTCTCCTACAATGAGCAGTTCTTC
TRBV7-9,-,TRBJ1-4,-,CASSLVGETNEKLFF,TGTGCCAGCAGCTTAGTAGGGGAAACTAATGAAAAACTGTTTTTT
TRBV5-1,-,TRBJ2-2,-,CASSLGIAGELFF,TGCGCCAGCAGCTTGGGAATAGCGGGGGAGCTGTTTTTT
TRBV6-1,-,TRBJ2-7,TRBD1,CASSARPPGQGVHEQYF,TGTGCCAGCAGTGCCAGACCGCCGGGACAGGGGGTCCACGAGCAGTACTTC
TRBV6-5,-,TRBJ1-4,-,CASSYATNEKLFF,TGTGCCAGCAGTTATGCAACTAATGAAAAACTGTTTTTT
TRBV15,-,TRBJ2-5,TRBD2,CATSTLPGLALQETQYF,TGTGCCACCAGCACCTTACCGGGACTAGCGCTACAAGAGACCCAGTACTTC
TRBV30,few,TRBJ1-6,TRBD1,CARNRGDSPLHF,TGTGCTAGAAACAGGGGTGATTCACCCCTCCACTTT
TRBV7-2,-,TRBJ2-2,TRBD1,CASSTRTGKGTGELFF,TGTGCCAGCAGCACCCGGACAGGGAAGGGCACCGGGGAGCTGTTTTTT
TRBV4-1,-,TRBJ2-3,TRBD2,CASSQGWGGRDTQYF,TGCGCCAGCAGCCAAGGCTGGGGCGGGAGGGATACGCAGTATTTT
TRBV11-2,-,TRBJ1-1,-,CASSLDYSGNTEAFF,TGTGCCAGCAGCTTAGATTACAGCGGGAACACTGAAGCTTTCTTT
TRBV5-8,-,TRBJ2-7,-,CASSLAAVGSYEQYF,TGTGCCAGCAGCTTGGCGGCGGTAGGCTCCTACGAGCAGTACTTC
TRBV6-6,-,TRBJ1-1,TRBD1,CASGTGGTEAFF,TGTGCCAGCGGTACAGGGGGCACTGAAGCTTTCTTT
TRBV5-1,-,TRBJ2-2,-,CASSVRQSGELFF,TGCGCCAGCAGCGTACGACAGTCCGGGGAGCTGTTTTTT
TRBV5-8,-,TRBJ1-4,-,CASSLGGTEKLFF,TGTGCCAGCAGCTTAGGCGGAACCGAAAAACTGTTTTTT
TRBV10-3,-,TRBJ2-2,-,CAISGPGGNTGELFF,TGTGCCATCAGCGGGCCCGGGGGGAACACCGGGGAGCTGTTTTTT
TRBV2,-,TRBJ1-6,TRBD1,CASSGGATGESPLHF,TGTGCCAGCAGTGGTGGGGCGACAGGGGAGTCACCCCTCCACTTT
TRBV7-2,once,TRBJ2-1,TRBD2,CASSPPAGGREQFF,TGTGCCAGCAGCCCCCCTGCGGGGGGCCGTGAGCAGTTCTTC
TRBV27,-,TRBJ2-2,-,CASSSPVPRPGTGELFF,TGTGCCAGCAGTTCCCCCGTACCCCGGCCGGGGACCGGGGAGCTGTTTTTT
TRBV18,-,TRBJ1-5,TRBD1,CASSVGQGGAQPQHF,TGTGCCAGCTCAGTGGGACAGGGGGGAGCTCAGCCCCAGCATTTT
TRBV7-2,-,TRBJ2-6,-,CASSLVFGAGANVLTF,TGTGCCAGCAGCTTAGTGTTTGGTGCTGGGGCCAACGTCCTGACTTTC
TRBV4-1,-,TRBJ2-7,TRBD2,CASSHDRTSGNYEQYF,TGCGCCAGCAGTCATGACCGGACTAGCGGGAACTACGAGCAGTACTTC
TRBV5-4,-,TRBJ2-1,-,CASSPLVGVNEQFF,TGTGCCAGCAGCCCCCTGGTGGGGGTTAATGAGCAGTTCTTC
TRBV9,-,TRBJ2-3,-,CASSTDTDTQYF,TGTGCCAGCAGCACAGACACAGATACGCAGTATTTT
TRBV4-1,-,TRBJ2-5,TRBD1,CASSQDPGQGGETQYF,TGCGCCAGCAGCCAAGACCCGGGACAGGGTGGCGAGACCCAGTACTTC
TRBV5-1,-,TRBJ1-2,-,CASSLGAGNGYTF,TGCGCCAGCAGCCTTGGGGCAGGGAATGGCTACACCTTC
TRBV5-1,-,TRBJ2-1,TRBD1,CASTPTIQGTYNEQFF,TGCGCCAGTACACCGACAATACAGGGGACCTACAATGAGCAGTTCTTC
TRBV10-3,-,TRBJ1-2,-,CAISESTGTDSHGYTF,TGTGCCATCAGTGAGTCGACCGGGACGGACTCCCATGGCTACACCTTC
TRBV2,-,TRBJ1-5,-,CASSEAKGDGNQPQHF,TGTGCCAGCAGTGAAGCGAAGGGAGATGGCAATCAGCCCCAGCATTTT
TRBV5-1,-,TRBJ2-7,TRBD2,CASSWEGLAAAQYF,TGCGCCAGCAGCTGGGAGGGACTAGCGGCCGCGCAGTACTTC
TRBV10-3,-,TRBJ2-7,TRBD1,CAISESAGTGGHEQYF,TGTGCCATCAGTGAGTCGGCCGGGACAGGGGGACACGAGCAGTACTTC
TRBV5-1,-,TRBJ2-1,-,CASSFSGLYNEQFF,TGCGCCAGCAGCTTCTCGGGGCTGTACAATGAGCAGTTCTTC
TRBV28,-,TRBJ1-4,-,CASRETVNEKLFF,TGTGCCAGCAGGGAGACAGTTAATGAAAAACTGTTTTTT
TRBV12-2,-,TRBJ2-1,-,CASHKRPYNEQFF,TGTGCAAGTCACAAGCGGCCGTACAATGAGCAGTTCTTC
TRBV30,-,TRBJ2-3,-,CAWSAGGTLQDTQYF,TGTGCCTGGAGTGCCGGGGGGACACTCCAAGATACGCAGTATTTT
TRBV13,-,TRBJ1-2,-,CASGERYRNYGYTF,TGTGCCAGCGGGGAGAGATACCGTAACTATGGCTACACCTTC
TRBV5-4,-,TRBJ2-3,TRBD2,CASSLKYAPGTSGDTDTQYF,TGTGCCAGCAGTCTAAAATATGCCCCCGGGACTAGCGGGGACACAGATACGCAGTATTTT
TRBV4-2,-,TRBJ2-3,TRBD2,CASSQEVPSGGRGTSTDTQYF,TGTGCCAGCAGCCAAGAGGTCCCTAGCGGGGGACGCGGTACTAGCACAGATACGCAGTATTTT
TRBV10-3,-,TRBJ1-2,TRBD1,CAISPHRDRPYGYTF,TGTGCCATCAGTCCACACCGGGACAGACCCTATGGCTACACCTTC
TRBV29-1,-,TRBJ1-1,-,CSVAGGSTEAFF,TGCAGCGTTGCTGGAGGGTCGACTGAAGCTTTCTTT
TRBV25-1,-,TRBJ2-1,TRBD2,CASRSNSGRGYNEQFF,TGTGCCAGCAGAAGTAATAGCGGGAGGGGCTACAATGAGCAGTTCTTC
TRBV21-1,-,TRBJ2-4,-,CASSKPFRGLAKNIQYF,TGTGCCAGCAGCAAACCCTTTCGTGGGTTAGCCAAAAACATTCAGTACTTC
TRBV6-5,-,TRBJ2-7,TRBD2,CASTPAGRAFYEQYF,TGTGCCAGCACTCCGGCGGGGAGGGCCTTTTACGAGCAGTACTTC
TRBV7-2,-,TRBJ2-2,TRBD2,CASSLRWTSGSTGELFF,TGTGCCAGCAGCTTAAGGTGGACTAGCGGGAGTACCGGGGAGCTGTTTTTT
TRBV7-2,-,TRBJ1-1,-,CASSLPVNTEAFF,TGTGCCAGCAGCTTACCCGTGAACACTGAAGCTTTCTTT
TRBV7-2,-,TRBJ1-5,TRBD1,CASSAQGDNQPQHF,TGTGCCAGCAGCGCACAGGGGGACAATCAGCCCCAGCATTTT
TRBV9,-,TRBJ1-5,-,CASSNVDSSNQPQHF,TGTGCCAGCAGCAATGTGGACAGTAGCAATCAGCCCCAGCATTTT
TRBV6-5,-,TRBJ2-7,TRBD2,CASSLTSVSSYEQYF,TGTGCCAGCAGTCTGACTAGCGTCAGCTCCTACGAGCAGTACTTC
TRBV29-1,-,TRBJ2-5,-,CSVRGTVKKETQYF,TGCAGCGTCCGGGGGACGGTGAAAAAAGAGACCCAGTACTTC
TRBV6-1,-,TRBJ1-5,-,CASNIGGNQPQHF,TGTGCCAGCAATATTGGGGGGAATCAGCCCCAGCATTTT
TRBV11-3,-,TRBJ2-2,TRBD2,CASSFSSGRPGTGELFF,TGTGCCAGCAGCTTTTCTAGCGGGAGGCCCGGCACCGGGGAGCTGTTTTTT